The following is a T cell receptor beta chain sequence with its context. Its antigen remains unidentified. The data stem from a study of cytomegalovirus exposure and HLA in healthy donors. Notes on the study in general: Cytomegalovirus status was reportedly diagnosed by the classifier with high sensitivity and specificity. Sequencing likely caused a cluster of highly shared sequence variants.

V gave up 2 bases and J gave up 11 bases, with 16 bases separating them. CDR3 length: 14 residues. In germline, CDR1 is MGHRA, CDR2 YSYEKL. Donors sampled were nominally healthy, though unrecorded immune exposures were likely. It was with 60 Vbeta and 13 Jbeta primers that the PCR ran. Only in-frame clones appear in the TCRdb table, and some are missing; sequencing was by immunoSEQ multiplex PCR. The table records about 130,000 clones, approximately 80% of them present only once. Sequenced: PBMCs. The sequence derives from a male donor in good health and CMV-seropositive. The chain has TRBV4-1 and TRBJ1-5; TRBD1 is a possible D gene (6 bases). CDR3: CASSQLTGSGTQHF. In nucleotides, the CDR3 is TGCGCCAGCAGCCAACTTACAGGGTCAGGGACCCAGCATTTT.